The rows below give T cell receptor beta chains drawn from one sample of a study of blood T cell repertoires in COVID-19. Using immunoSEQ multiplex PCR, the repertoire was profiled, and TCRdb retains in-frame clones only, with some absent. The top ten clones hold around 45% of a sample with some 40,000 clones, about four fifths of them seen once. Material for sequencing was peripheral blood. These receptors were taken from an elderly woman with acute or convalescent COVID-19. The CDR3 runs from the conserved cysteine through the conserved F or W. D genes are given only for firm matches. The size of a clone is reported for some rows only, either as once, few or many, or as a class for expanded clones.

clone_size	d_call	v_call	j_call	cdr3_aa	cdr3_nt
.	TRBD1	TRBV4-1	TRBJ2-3	CASSQSRVRGQGADTQYF	TGCGCCAGCAGCCAATCCCGAGTTAGAGGACAGGGGGCAGATACGCAGTATTTT
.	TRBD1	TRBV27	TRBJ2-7	CASSPYGAGTGQYEQYF	TGTGCCAGCAGTCCATATGGGGCCGGGACAGGGCAATACGAGCAGTACTTC
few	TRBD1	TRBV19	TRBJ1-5	CASGETGMGNQPQHF	TGTGCCAGTGGGGAGACAGGGATGGGCAATCAGCCCCAGCATTTT
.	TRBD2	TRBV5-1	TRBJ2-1	CASSPGGPYNEQFF	TGCGCCAGCAGCCCGGGAGGGCCCTACAATGAGCAGTTCTTC
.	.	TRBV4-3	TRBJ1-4	CASSPSSVGGKLFF	TGCGCCAGCAGCCCATCGTCCGTGGGGGGAAAACTGTTTTTT
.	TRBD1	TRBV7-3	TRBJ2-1	CASAPGQGGNEQFF	TGTGCCAGCGCCCCGGGACAGGGAGGGAATGAGCAGTTCTTC
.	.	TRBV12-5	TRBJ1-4	CARQGTGNRADNEKLFF	TGTGCTAGGCAGGGGACCGGTAACAGGGCCGATAATGAAAAACTGTTTTTT
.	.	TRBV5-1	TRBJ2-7	CASSLVQGEQYF	TGCGCCAGCAGCTTGGTTCAGGGCGAGCAGTACTTC
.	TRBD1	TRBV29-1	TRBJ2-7	CSVEDGQGNEQYF	TGCAGCGTTGAAGACGGACAGGGCAACGAGCAGTACTTC
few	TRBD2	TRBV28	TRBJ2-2	CASSLGGANTGELFF	TGTGCCAGCAGTTTAGGGGGGGCGAACACCGGGGAGCTGTTTTTT
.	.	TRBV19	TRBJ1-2	CASSPRTLGGDYGYTF	TGTGCCAGTAGTCCGCGGACTCTCGGAGGGGACTATGGCTACACCTTC
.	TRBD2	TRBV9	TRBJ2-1	CASSVGGAGGYNEQFF	TGTGCCAGCAGCGTAGGAGGAGCGGGGGGATACAATGAGCAGTTCTTC
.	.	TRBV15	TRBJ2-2	CATQGGWGPGGELFF	TGTGCCACCCAGGGCGGGTGGGGGCCGGGCGGGGAGCTGTTTTTT
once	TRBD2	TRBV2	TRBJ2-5	CASSPTSGAETQYF	TGTGCCAGCAGCCCGACTAGCGGGGCTGAGACCCAGTACTTC
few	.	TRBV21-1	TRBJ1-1	CASSMDPLSGTEAFF	TGTGCCAGCAGCATGGATCCCTTATCGGGCACTGAAGCTTTCTTT
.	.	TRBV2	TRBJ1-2	CASSATGDYGYTF	TGTGCCAGCAGTGCAACGGGGGACTATGGCTACACCTTC
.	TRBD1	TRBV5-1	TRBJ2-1	CASSIQGSSYNEQFF	TGCGCCAGCTCAATACAGGGGAGCTCCTACAATGAGCAGTTCTTC
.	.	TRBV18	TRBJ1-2	CASSPGQTDYGYTF	TGTGCCAGCTCTCCGGGACAAACGGACTATGGCTACACCTTC
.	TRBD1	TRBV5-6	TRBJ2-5	CASSLNRGRGETQYF	TGTGCCAGCAGCTTGAACAGGGGGCGCGGTGAGACCCAGTACTTC
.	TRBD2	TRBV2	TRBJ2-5	CASQRGLQETQYF	TGTGCCAGCCAGCGGGGTTTACAAGAGACCCAGTACTTC